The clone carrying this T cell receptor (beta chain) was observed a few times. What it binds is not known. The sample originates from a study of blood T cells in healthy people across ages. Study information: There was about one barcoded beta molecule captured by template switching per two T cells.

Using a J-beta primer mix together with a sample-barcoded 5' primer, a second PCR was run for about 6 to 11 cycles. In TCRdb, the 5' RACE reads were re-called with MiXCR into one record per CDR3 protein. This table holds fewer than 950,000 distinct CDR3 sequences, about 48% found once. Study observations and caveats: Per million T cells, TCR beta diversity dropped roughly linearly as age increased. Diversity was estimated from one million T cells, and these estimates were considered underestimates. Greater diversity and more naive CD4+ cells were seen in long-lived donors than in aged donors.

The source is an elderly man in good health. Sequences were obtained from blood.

The CDR3 DNA reads TGCAGCGTTGAAGACCGCGGGAGGTGGAGCACAGATACGCAGTATTTT. Translated, it gives CSVEDRGRWSTDTQYF. The chain joins TRBV29-1 to TRBJ2-3, with 8 bases identical to TRBD2. This CDR3 is built from 16 residues. Germline-derived CDR1 and CDR2 are SQVTM and ANQGSEA. The junction had 5 bases not matched to a gene; V was cut back by 0 bases and J by 0 bases.